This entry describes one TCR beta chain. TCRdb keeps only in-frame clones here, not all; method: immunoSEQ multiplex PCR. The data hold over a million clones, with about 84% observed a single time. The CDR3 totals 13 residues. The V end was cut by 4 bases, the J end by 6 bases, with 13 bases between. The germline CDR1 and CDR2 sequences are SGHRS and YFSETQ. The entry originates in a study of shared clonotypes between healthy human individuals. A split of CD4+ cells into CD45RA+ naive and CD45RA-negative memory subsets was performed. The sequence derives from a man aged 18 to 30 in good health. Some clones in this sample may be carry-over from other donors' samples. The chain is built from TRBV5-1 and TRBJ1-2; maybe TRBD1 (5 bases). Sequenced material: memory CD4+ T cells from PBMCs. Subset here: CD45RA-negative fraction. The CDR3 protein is CASSLRGVHGYTF. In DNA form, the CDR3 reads TGCGCCAGCAGCCTTCGAGGGGTCCATGGCTACACCTTC.